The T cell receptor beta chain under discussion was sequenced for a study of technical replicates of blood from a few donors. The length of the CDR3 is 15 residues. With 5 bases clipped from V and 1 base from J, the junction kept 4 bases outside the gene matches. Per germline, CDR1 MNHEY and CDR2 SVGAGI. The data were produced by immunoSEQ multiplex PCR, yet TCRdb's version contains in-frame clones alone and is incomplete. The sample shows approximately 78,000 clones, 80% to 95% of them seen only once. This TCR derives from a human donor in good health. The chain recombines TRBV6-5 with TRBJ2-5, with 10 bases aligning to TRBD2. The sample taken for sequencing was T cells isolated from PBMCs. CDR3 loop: CASSLAGVSQETQYF. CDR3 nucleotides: TGTGCCAGCAGTCTAGCGGGAGTCAGCCAAGAGACCCAGTACTTC.